The following is a T cell receptor beta chain sequence with its context. The antigen it recognizes is unknown. No base quality values were provided; no much bigger clone lies one nucleotide off. This record belongs to a study of T cells after posttransplantation cyclophosphamide (TCRdb year 2016). For the wider study: The study tracked T cell repertoire reconstitution by TRB sequencing after myeloablative bone marrow transplantation using posttransplantation cyclophosphamide as GVHD prophylaxis. Samples from 30 to 35 PTCy-treated patients, along with samples from 15 to 20 of their related bone marrow donors, underwent antigen receptor sequencing. Blood from every one of the 30 to 35 PTCy patients who had 1-year posttransplant specimens underwent TRB sequencing. In 3 patients, TRB sequencing was also performed on up to about 3 more blood samples taken 2 to 5.2 years after transplant, and in a handful of patients, pretransplant blood was also TRB-sequenced. TRA and TRB clonality were tightly correlated in several samples, so subsequent TCR analyses focused on TRB only. Public TRB sequences were queried against a database of over 3,500 sequences associated with responses to pathogens, tumor antigens, self-antigens and alloantigens. The paper's findings and limits, for the study overall: Across 45 or so patients, recipient CMV seropositivity and CMV reactivation were highly associated with TRB clonality; PTCy diversity was similar to CNI/methotrexate controls. The TRB repertoires of T cells infiltrating skin or GI tract showed only limited overlap with the TRB repertoires of T cells in blood. Donor-recipient similarity was low at 1-2 months but increased during the first year, and donor CD8+ memory clones often dominated later blood repertoires.

On the day of marrow donation, related bone marrow donors gave peripheral blood samples. Peripheral blood and bone marrow mononuclear cells were isolated by Ficoll-Hypaque density centrifugation and cryopreserved. CD4+ and CD8+ T cells, including naive and memory subsets, were sorted by FACS using a FACSAria II. There are 13 amino acids in the CDR3, from cysteine to phenylalanine inclusive. The only DNA kept is the CDR3, 39 bases in frame from the first base. V is shortened by 5 bases, J by 6 bases, and the region joining them spans 14 bases. Via the germline V gene (reference sequence), CDR1 is SGHNT and CDR2 YYREEE. TRB sequencing used genomic DNA with the immunoSEQ assay at survey resolution or the hsTCRB kit. The authors' analysis ran thus. The immunoSEQ software handled the initial read processing, while the LymphoSeq R package was used for the repertoire analyses. For each TRB dataset, clonality was calculated as 1 minus normalized Shannon entropy, and the Gini coefficient was computed as well. Phenotypes of unsorted samples were inferred by mapping TRB sequences from sorted subsets of the recipient or donor onto the same recipient's unsorted samples. The immuneACCESS repertoire file appears here via TCRdb, limited to in-frame rearrangements. These files lack a portion of the clones; in checked studies, under half of the deficit traces to unresolved V genes, and the cause of the others is not known. V, J and clone size are those of that table, while D and trimming were read from the DNA. For this sample the table gives 5,500 to 9,000 clones, of which approximately 91% were detected only once. Jointly, the top ten make up roughly 3.9% of the sample.

The sample taken for sequencing was CD4+ T cells sorted from blood. The V and J genes are TRBV5-4 and TRBJ1-1; matching of 5 bases hints at TRBD1 as the D gene. The TCR sequence derives from a woman between 45 and 60 years old in good health and a related stem cell transplant donor. The sequenced DNA: TGTGCCAGCAGTCTGGGGGGTAGCGCTGAAGCTTTCTTT. Its protein is CASSLGGSAEAFF.